The 28 T cell receptor beta chains in this list originate from one sample, sequenced in a study of brain metastases from non-small cell lung cancer. The method was immunoSEQ multiplex PCR; TCRdb's version includes in-frame clones alone and lacks a portion of them. Counted here are around 3,000 clones, 80% to 90% occurring once; the ten biggest clones make up 4.5% to 6%. Sequencing was performed on primary lung tumor tissue. The receptors were sampled from a donor aged 40 or over with non-small cell lung cancer.

This rearrangement joins TRBV29-1 to TRBJ1-1; TRBD1 aligns across 7 bases. J lost 4 bases, V lost 1 base, and 12 bases had no gene match. This CDR3 is 16 amino acids long. Germline-derived CDR1 and CDR2 are SQVTM and ANQGSEA. CDR3 in DNA: TGCAGCGTTGAAGGAGCGGGAGAAACAGGGGTCACTGAAGCTTTCTTT. It is translated as CSVEGAGETGVTEAFF.

This clone is a singleton in its sample. The rearrangement uses TRBV21-1 and TRBJ1-4; no check of the table's D call, TRBD1, against the DNA was made. TRBV21-1 is reported as a pseudogene. This CDR3 comprises 16 residues. The CDR3 loop reads CASRLIRAATNEKLFF. The CDR3 DNA reads TGTGCCAGCCGGCTAATCAGGGCTGCAACTAATGAAAAACTGTTTTTT.

V is TRBV19 and J is TRBJ2-1; 12 positions agree with TRBD2. Germline lookup yields CDR1 LNHDA and CDR2 SQIVND (reference sequence). The CDR3 consists of 15 residues. V lost 7 bases and J lost 7; bases outside the gene matches: 8. CDR3 in amino acids: CASTPTSGSYNEQFF. DNA for the CDR3: TGTGCCAGTACCCCGACTAGCGGGAGTTATAATGAGCAGTTCTTC. Using reference TRBV19 and TRBJ2-1 for the parts outside the CDR3, the full variable domain is DGGITQSPKYLFRKEGQNVTLSCEQNLNHDAMYWYRQDPGQGLRLIYYSQIVNDFQKGDIAEGYSVSREKKESFPLTVTSAQKNPTAFYLCASTPTSGSYNEQFFGPGTRLTVL.

The sample holds one count of this clone. This chain joins TRBV18 and TRBJ2-1, with TRBD1 identical over 9 bases. CDR1 and CDR2 from the germline V gene are KGHSH and LQKENI. After removal of 6 bases from V and 1 base from J, the junction contained 7 bases not matched to a gene. This CDR3 comprises 16 residues. The CDR3 protein is CASSRDRVGSYNEQFF. The CDR3 DNA reads as TGTGCCAGCTCGCGGGACAGGGTAGGGTCCTACAATGAGCAGTTCTTC.

V gene TRBV7-8 combines with J gene TRBJ2-4; TRBD2 might be the D (6 bases). Trimming left V 1 base short and J 11 bases short, with 18 bases between. This CDR3 has 15 amino acids. Germline V lookup: CDR1 SGHVS, CDR2 FQNEAQ. The CDR3 DNA follows: TGTGCCAGCAGCTTAGGTGGGGAGGCGGGGAGGTTTCAGTACTTC. Translation gives CASSLGGEAGRFQYF. The full variable domain, rest sourced from reference TRBV7-8 and TRBJ2-4, is GAGVSQSPRYKVAKRGQDVALRCDPISGHVSLFWYQQALGQGPEFLTYFQNEAQLDKSGLPSDRFFAERPEGSVSTLKIQRTQQEDSAVYLCASSLGGEAGRFQYFGAGTRLSVL.

The V call is TRBV28, the J call TRBJ1-1, with D perhaps matching TRBD1 (6 bases). This CDR3 region has 15 residues. Germline lookup yields CDR1 MDHEN and CDR2 SYDVKM. V gave up 4 bases and J gave up 6 bases, with 18 bases separating them. This CDR3 is CASSSWGRRLPEAFF. The CDR3 nucleotides are TGTGCCAGCAGTTCTTGGGGGCGGAGATTACCTGAAGCTTTCTTT.

Worth noting for this clone: Germline is not matched at one junction end, which may reflect a read error. This chain uses TRBV6-6 with TRBJ1-2; D not resolved. Germline CDR1 MNHNY, CDR2 SVGAGI (reference sequence). The CDR3 runs to 15 residues. In nucleotides, the CDR3 is TGTGCCAACAGTCCAGAGGGTAGAATTGCCTTCGGCTACACCTTC. Translating gives CANSPEGRIAFGYTF.

The chain recombines TRBV29-1 with TRBJ2-5; 7 bases are a match to TRBD1. The V gene's germline CDR1 is SQVTM and CDR2 ANQGSEA. CDR3 size: 14 residues. The ends lost 7 bases at V and 0 bases at J; junction bases unmatched: 8. CDR3: CSAEDRLYQETQYF. In DNA, the CDR3 is TGCAGCGCAGAGGACAGGTTGTACCAAGAGACCCAGTACTTC.

With regard to this clone: The same CDR3 also results from other DNA sequences found in this sample. The rearrangement links TRBV2 to TRBJ1-5, with D unclear. CDR1 is SNHLY, CDR2 FYNNEI, per germline. Deletions cut 0 bases from V and 7 bases from J, with 7 bases between. CDR3 size: 13 residues. The CDR3 DNA reads TGTGCCAGCAGTGAAGCGCTTTGGCAGCCCCAGCATTTT. Its protein is CASSEALWQPQHF.

The chain combines TRBV15 with TRBJ1-5; D gene unclear. Between the trimmed V and J ends, which lost 0 bases and 7 bases, there was a span of 10 bases. Germline V gene lookup returns CDR1 LNHNV and CDR2 YYDKDF (reference sequence). This CDR3 spans 14 amino acids. CDR3 region: CATSRDEVGQPQHF. CDR3 in DNA: TGTGCCACCAGCAGAGATGAAGTCGGACAGCCCCAGCATTTT. Based on the CDR3 plus reference TRBV15 and TRBJ1-5, the full variable domain is DAMVIQNPRYQVTQFGKPVTLSCSQTLNHNVMYWYQQKSSQAPKLLFHYYDKDFNNEADTPDNFQSRRPNTSFCFLDIRSPGLGDTAMYLCATSRDEVGQPQHFGDGTRLSIL.

This clone has a handful of counts. The chain couples TRBV5-5 to TRBJ2-3; perhaps TRBD2 as D (6 bases). V lost 0 bases, J lost 4 bases, and 9 bases lay in between. In germline, CDR1 is SGHKS, CDR2 YYEKEE (reference sequence). This CDR3 is built from 14 residues. In DNA, the CDR3 is TGTGCCAGCAGCTTGGAATGGGGGGCAGATACGCAGTATTTT. This codes for CASSLEWGADTQYF. The whole variable domain, remainder taken from reference TRBV5-5 and TRBJ2-3, is DAGVTQSPTHLIKTRGQQVTLRCSPISGHKSVSWYQQVLGQGPQFIFQYYEKEERGRGNFPDRFSARQFPNYSSELNVNALLLGDSALYLCASSLEWGADTQYFGPGTRLTVL.

The chain carries TRBV19 and TRBJ1-4; no definite D call. Trimming cost V 4 bases and J 2 bases, with 8 bases left between them. Germline values: CDR1 LNHDA, CDR2 SQIVND (reference sequence). The CDR3 contains 14 residues. The DNA for the CDR3 is TGTGCCAGTAGTACAAGACCGACTAATGAAAAACTGTTTTTT. This sequence encodes CASSTRPTNEKLFF.

The chain employs TRBV2 and TRBJ2-2; maybe TRBD1 (6 bases). Germline CDR1 is SNHLY and CDR2 is FYNNEI. V was cut by 2 bases and J by 5 bases, with 6 bases left in between. The length of the CDR3 is 13 residues. CDR3 residues: CASSERGTGELFF. In DNA form, the CDR3 reads TGTGCCAGCAGTGAAAGGGGGACCGGGGAGCTGTTTTTT.

This clone was seen more than once but under ten times. The CDR3 spells CASSLSAKNIQYF. CDR3 in DNA: TGCGCCAGCTCACTTTCTGCCAAAAACATTCAGTACTTC. The chain links TRBV10-2 to TRBJ2-4; D is uncertain. This CDR3 is 13 amino acids long. The ends were cut back, 8 bases at V and 1 base at J, with 9 bases in the middle. Germline loops: CDR1 WSHSY, CDR2 SAAADI.

The chain carries TRBV19 and TRBJ2-3; 12 positions agree with TRBD1. The CDR3 has 17 amino acids. Germline trimming cut 6 bases from V and 4 bases from J; bases unmatched to any gene: 11. CDR1 and CDR2 (germline): LNHDA, SQIVND (reference sequence). DNA of the CDR3: TGTGCCAGTAGCCCGCCGGGACAGGGGGCTTGGGCAGATACGCAGTATTTT. Its translation: CASSPPGQGAWADTQYF.

This clone appeared a few times. Other DNA sequences in this specimen translate into the identical CDR3. The chain joins TRBV7-2 to TRBJ1-5, with 8 bases matching TRBD1. CDR1 and CDR2 (germline): SGHTA, FQGNSA. Trimming removed 5 bases from V and 5 bases from J; junction bases left unmatched: 2. The CDR3 is 13 amino acids. The CDR3 spells CASSQGADQPQHF. The CDR3 DNA sequence: TGTGCCAGCAGCCAGGGGGCAGATCAGCCCCAGCATTTT.

The chain combines TRBV5-3 with TRBJ2-3; weak D call: TRBD2 (5 bases). TRBV5-3 is placed among ORFs of uncertain function. Deletions cut 2 bases from V and 0 bases from J, with 16 bases between. The CDR3 extends over 17 amino acids. DNA of the CDR3: TGTGCCAGAAGCTTTTTGCTCCCGCGGGTCAGCACAGATACGCAGTATTTT. Residues: CARSFLLPRVSTDTQYF.

V is TRBV5-1 and J is TRBJ2-7, with D tentatively TRBD2 (6 bases). The V gene's germline CDR1 is SGHRS and CDR2 YFSETQ. This CDR3 is 15 amino acids long. V was trimmed by 0 bases and J by 6 bases, leaving 16 bases between them. CDR3 region: CASSLELVTGLEQYF. The CDR3 nucleotides read TGCGCCAGCAGCTTGGAGCTAGTAACGGGACTCGAGCAGTACTTC.

The chain links TRBV25-1 to TRBJ1-1; TRBD1 might be the D (5 bases). Germline CDR1 is MGHDK and CDR2 is SYGVNS. Between the trimmed V and J ends, which lost 4 bases and 2 bases, there was a span of 11 bases. This CDR3 has 14 residues. The CDR3 region is CASSASTVNTEAFF. Here the CDR3 DNA reads TGTGCCAGCAGTGCGTCGACAGTTAACACTGAAGCTTTCTTT.

This clone was picked up a small number of times. The same CDR3 arises from other DNA sequences in this sample as well. This rearrangement joins TRBV19 to TRBJ1-1; D call uncertain. Germline loops: CDR1 LNHDA, CDR2 SQIVND (reference sequence). The CDR3 contains 16 residues. Between the trimmed V and J ends, which lost 5 bases and 0 bases, there was a span of 16 bases. DNA of the CDR3: TGTGCCAGTAGTTCTCACCCGACGGTTATGAACACTGAAGCTTTCTTT. It yields the protein CASSSHPTVMNTEAFF.

This clone appeared a single time. The V call is TRBV7-2, the J call TRBJ2-7, with D unclear. The CDR3 is 15 residues long. Germline V CDR1 and CDR2: SGHTA, FQGNSA. The V gene lost 5 bases and the J gene lost 3 bases, with 17 bases spanning the gap. The CDR3 DNA reads TGTGCCAGCAGCCAGGATGGTAGTGGGTACTACGAGCAGTACTTC. Encoded protein: CASSQDGSGYYEQYF. The whole variable domain, filled in from reference TRBV7-2 and TRBJ2-7, reads GAGVSQSPSNKVTEKGKDVELRCDPISGHTALYWYRQSLGQGLEFLIYFQGNSAPDKSGLPSDRFSAERTGGSVSTLTIQRTQQEDSAVYLCASSQDGSGYYEQYFGPGTRLTVT.

Notes on this clone: The junction and the germline gene differ at one end; a read error may be behind it. V is TRBV13 and J is TRBJ2-7; D not certain. Germline values: CDR1 PRHDT, CDR2 FYEKMQ (reference sequence). The CDR3 length is 14 residues. The CDR3 DNA is TGTGCCAGCAGTTTAGGCTGGGATTCGTACGAGCAGTACTTC. Encoded protein: CASSLGWDSYEQYF.

Remarks on this clone: One junction end disagrees with the germline gene, perhaps due to a read error. V is TRBV11-1 and J is TRBJ2-5, with D maybe TRBD2 (7 bases). The CDR3 has 16 residues. Germline values: CDR1 SGHAT, CDR2 FQDESV (reference sequence). The CDR3 here is CVSSPPGGLGQETQYF. In DNA form, the CDR3 reads TGTGTCAGCAGCCCCCCCGGGGGGCTGGGACAAGAGACCCAGTACTTC.

V and J are TRBV2 and TRBJ2-3; unclear D gene. The CDR3 is 12 amino acids. Between the trimmed V and J ends, which lost 4 bases and 4 bases, there was a span of 6 bases. Germline CDR1 SNHLY, CDR2 FYNNEI. The CDR3 bases are TGTGCCAGCAGTGCCCTGGCAGATACGCAGTATTTT. It specifies CASSALADTQYF.

The rearrangement uses TRBV28 and TRBJ2-4; D perhaps matches TRBD2 (6 bases). Germline CDR1 MDHEN, CDR2 SYDVKM. This CDR3 region has 16 residues. Trimming took off 2 bases at V and 0 bases at J, with 11 bases between the two ends. DNA of the CDR3: TGTGCCAGCAGTTTAGCGGGGCCCCTAGCCAAAAACATTCAGTACTTC. It specifies CASSLAGPLAKNIQYF.

The V call is TRBV7-9, the J call TRBJ2-3; 8 bases fit TRBD2. V gave up 5 bases and J gave up 0 bases; unmatched junction bases: 1. Per germline, CDR1 SEHNR and CDR2 FQNEAQ (reference sequence). The CDR3 spans 14 residues. The CDR3 DNA sequence: TGTGCCAGCAGCCCTAGCGGGAGCACAGATACGCAGTATTTT. It encodes CASSPSGSTDTQYF.

The chain employs TRBV19 and TRBJ1-5; tentative D call: TRBD1 (6 bases). The length of the CDR3 is 14 residues. The V end lost 8 bases, the J end lost 6 bases, and 17 bases lay between the germline ends. Germline loops: CDR1 LNHDA, CDR2 SQIVND (reference sequence). CDR3 coding DNA: TGTGCCAGTTCGGTACAGGGCGAGGGTCAGCCCCAGCATTTT. Protein: CASSVQGEGQPQHF. The entire variable domain, with the rest obtained from reference TRBV19 and TRBJ1-5, is as follows: DGGITQSPKYLFRKEGQNVTLSCEQNLNHDAMYWYRQDPGQGLRLIYYSQIVNDFQKGDIAEGYSVSREKKESFPLTVTSAQKNPTAFYLCASSVQGEGQPQHFGDGTRLSIL.

This CDR3 reads CSVGDPGEQYF. DNA of the CDR3: TGCAGCGTTGGGGACCCGGGGGAGCAGTACTTC. V usage is TRBV29-1 and J usage is TRBJ2-7; TRBD1 or TRBD2 may be the D gene (5 bases each). Per germline, CDR1 SQVTM and CDR2 ANQGSEA. Trimming removed 4 bases from V and 7 bases from J, with 11 bases in between. The CDR3 covers 11 residues.